This T cell receptor (beta chain) was identified in a study of cytomegalovirus exposure and HLA in healthy donors. The CDR3 consists of 17 residues. V shed 0 bases and J 2 bases; nucleotides not matched to a gene: 8. The V gene's germline CDR1 is KGHSH and CDR2 LQKENI. PCR employed 60 Vbeta and 13 Jbeta primers. The repertoire was sequenced with immunoSEQ multiplex PCR; TCRdb's copy has only in-frame clones and lacks some. The sample has about 140,000 clones; roughly 76% are singletons. Sequencing used PBMCs. V is TRBV18 and J is TRBJ2-7; 9 nucleotides line up with TRBD1. This sequence originates from a female donor in good health and CMV-seronegative. The CDR3 DNA follows: TGTGCCAGCTCACCACCGACCGGGACAGGGTACCCCTACGAGCAGTACTTC. It translates to CASSPPTGTGYPYEQYF.